A single count supports the clone carrying this T cell receptor (beta chain). Clones were sequenced by immunoSEQ multiplex PCR, and TCRdb holds only the in-frame ones, with some missing. The sample holds approximately 180,000 clones, approximately 85% seen once. V was pared by 3 bases and J by 5 bases, with 9 bases between. The CDR3 has 13 residues. The data derive from a study of blood T cell repertoires in COVID-19. The genes are TRBV12-3 or TRBV12-4 and TRBJ2-3, with TRBD2 as a possible D gene (7 bases). Source material: peripheral blood. This receptor was identified in a human donor with active or convalescent COVID-19. The donor label of this sample is uncertain. The CDR3 DNA reads TGTGCCAGCAGTTTGGGGGGGCGAGATACGCAGTATTTT. It translates to CASSLGGRDTQYF.